This paragraph reports one TCR beta chain. Its antigen remains unidentified. Clones were sequenced by immunoSEQ multiplex PCR, and TCRdb holds only the in-frame ones, with some missing. Of hundreds of thousands of clones in the sample, around 90% were seen once. The data were taken from a study of Ad26.COV2.S vaccination and SARS-CoV-2 variants. Study overall: Donor had been placed in the Ad26.COV2.S arm of the COV1001 trial. Once or twice, 56 days apart, Ad26.COV2.S was delivered intramuscularly.

Treatment noted: roughly 20 received Ad26.COV2.S at low or high dose, single or two shots; 5 received placebo; per-sample allocation not given. Specimens were obtained on day 63 following the first vaccine or placebo injection. CDR1 and CDR2 from the germline V gene are SGHKS and YYEKEE (reference sequence). V was cut by 0 bases and J by 1 base, with 10 bases left in between. The CDR3 sequence is 16 residues long. Study-wide results and caveats: Spike-specific TCR breadth in vaccine recipients exceeded that seen in placebo recipients. Reported post-vaccination CD8+ and CD4+ T cell responses to spike showed substantial breadth.

The sequencing here drew on peripheral blood, taken in a trial of Ad26.COV2.S vaccine versus placebo. This receptor was taken from a person aged 18-60 years who received the Ad26.COV2.S COVID-19 vaccine or a placebo. This chain links TRBV5-5 with TRBJ1-4; maybe TRBD1 (5 bases). CDR3 sequence: CASSLDIRGTNEKLFF. CDR3 in DNA: TGTGCCAGCAGCTTGGACATAAGGGGAACTAATGAAAAACTGTTTTTT.